What follows is one T cell receptor beta chain and its context. Its target is not known. The CDR3 runs to 15 residues. The V gene lost 5 bases and the J gene lost 0 bases, with 12 bases spanning the gap. From germline, CDR1 is SGHAT and CDR2 FQNNGV. A single record per CDR3 protein comes from TCRdb applying MiXCR to the reads. The sample includes roughly 500,000 distinct CDR3 sequences, around a third of them seen just once. This record belongs to a study of T cell repertoires in cytomegalovirus infection. Study context: Alongside well-studied HLA-B-restricted CMV epitopes, recently identified HLA-C-restricted CMV epitopes were also used. Indications came from public TCR beta signatures; they pointed to CMV infection and to a matching HLA type.

General study results and limits: There were carriers of CMV plus the relevant HLA, and cumulative public TCR beta family frequency identified them.

The sample in question was cultured PBMCs, obtained from culture after CMV antigen stimulation. The rearrangement links TRBV11-2 to TRBJ2-3, with D tentatively TRBD1 (6 bases). The receptor was derived from a human donor in good health (CMV status not recorded). Some clones in this sample may be carry-over from other donors' samples. The CDR3 region is CASSITGSSTDTQYF. The CDR3 nucleotides are TGTGCCAGCAGCATTACAGGGTCTAGCACAGATACGCAGTATTTT.